A selection of T cell receptor beta chains follows, all from one sample in a study of T cell responses to AZD1222 COVID-19 vaccine. Data came from immunoSEQ multiplex PCR; TCRdb stores just in-frame clones and leaves some out. Of 160,000 or so clones in the sample, around 87% are singletons; the top ten hold over 8%. The sample here was peripheral blood, taken 28 days after the second AZD1222 dose. The source of these receptors is an adult who received the AZD1222 COVID-19 vaccine. Both conserved end residues are part of each CDR3. The D gene is left open where the match is weak. The size of a clone is reported for some rows only, either as once, few or many, or as a class for expanded clones.

d_gene	v_gene	abundance	j_gene	len	CDR3aa	CDR3nt
.	TRBV9	.	TRBJ1-3	17	CASSVRQGLDSGNTIYF	TGTGCCAGCAGCGTAAGGCAGGGCCTCGACTCTGGAAACACCATATATTTT
.	TRBV2	.	TRBJ2-1	12	CASKTSRNEQFF	TGTGCCAGCAAAACTAGCAGAAATGAGCAGTTCTTC
.	TRBV12-3/TRBV12-4	.	TRBJ1-2	12	CASNRGSYGYTF	TGTGCCAGCAATAGGGGGTCGTATGGCTACACCTTC
.	TRBV6-4	.	TRBJ2-7	13	CARWQGSSYEQYF	TGTGCCAGGTGGCAGGGGAGCTCCTACGAGCAGTACTTC
TRBD2	TRBV28	few	TRBJ2-1	15	CASSPLLAGYNEQFF	TGTGCCAGCAGTCCGTTACTAGCGGGGTACAATGAGCAGTTCTTC
.	TRBV29-1	.	TRBJ1-1	11	CSARTGAEAFF	TGCAGCGCCCGGACCGGCGCTGAAGCTTTCTTT
.	TRBV28	.	TRBJ1-4	17	CASSSAGVGGLNEKLFF	TGTGCCAGCAGTTCCGCAGGGGTTGGGGGACTTAATGAAAAACTGTTTTTT
.	TRBV18	.	TRBJ2-7	15	CASSLTPGPLYEQYF	TGTGCCAGCTCATTAACCCCGGGTCCCCTTTACGAGCAGTACTTC
.	TRBV15	.	TRBJ1-5	19	CATSRGGVRQAGSNQPQHF	TGTGCCACCAGCAGAGGGGGGGTAAGACAGGCGGGGAGCAATCAGCCCCAGCATTTT
.	TRBV9	.	TRBJ2-3	16	CASSVGVVTGTDTQYF	TGTGCCAGCAGCGTAGGCGTGGTGACCGGCACAGATACGCAGTATTTT
TRBD1	TRBV19	.	TRBJ1-1	14	CASSETGTGGFAFF	TGTGCCAGTAGTGAGACCGGGACAGGGGGCTTTGCTTTCTTT
.	TRBV2	.	TRBJ2-3	18	CASSAPPGTSFNTDTQYF	TGTGCCAGCAGTGCTCCCCCCGGGACTTCCTTCAACACAGATACGCAGTATTTT
TRBD2	TRBV24-1	.	TRBJ2-1	16	CATSDIRPGLGNEQFF	TGTGCCACCAGTGACATCCGCCCGGGACTAGGGAATGAGCAGTTCTTC
.	TRBV30	few	TRBJ1-5	17	CAWSASRTDYSNQPQHF	TGTGCCTGGAGTGCATCCCGGACAGATTATAGCAATCAGCCCCAGCATTTT
TRBD1	TRBV19	.	TRBJ2-7	23	CASSIAPRTGAPGGQGHSYEQYF	TGTGCCAGTAGTATAGCACCAAGGACCGGAGCCCCTGGGGGACAGGGTCACTCCTACGAGCAGTACTTC
.	TRBV28	.	TRBJ1-4	15	CASSLPGWIGEKLFF	TGTGCCAGCAGTTTACCAGGGTGGATTGGGGAAAAACTGTTTTTT
TRBD2	TRBV5-1	.	TRBJ2-2	14	CASSPSGRSGELFF	TGCGCCAGCAGCCCTAGCGGGAGGTCCGGGGAGCTGTTTTTT
TRBD2	TRBV20-1	.	TRBJ2-5	13	CSASVIAGETQYF	TGCAGTGCTAGTGTTATAGCGGGAGAGACCCAGTACTTC
TRBD1	TRBV12-3/TRBV12-4	.	TRBJ1-1	13	CASSKDRGLEAFF	TGTGCCAGCAGTAAGGACAGGGGGCTTGAAGCTTTCTTT
.	TRBV15	.	TRBJ1-3	16	CATSRDRALSGNTIYF	TGTGCCACCAGCAGAGACAGGGCACTCTCTGGAAACACCATATATTTT
.	TRBV6-2/TRBV6-3	.	TRBJ1-5	16	CASSPPRGGGNQPQHF	TGTGCCAGCAGTCCCCCTCGGGGGGGTGGCAATCAGCCCCAGCATTTT
TRBD1	TRBV6-2/TRBV6-3	.	TRBJ2-1	16	CASSYFGTGRGNEQFF	TGTGCCAGCAGTTACTTTGGGACAGGGAGGGGGAATGAGCAGTTCTTC
TRBD2	TRBV13	.	TRBJ2-2	16	CASSSWTSGRTGELFF	TGTGCCAGCAGCTCCTGGACTAGCGGGAGAACCGGGGAGCTGTTTTTT
.	TRBV11-3	.	TRBJ2-3	14	CASSLGRGTDTQYF	TGTGCCAGCAGCTTGGGTAGGGGCACAGATACGCAGTATTTT
TRBD1	TRBV7-3	.	TRBJ1-2	15	CASSIQSGTGALPTF	TGTGCCAGCAGCATACAGTCCGGGACAGGAGCCTTGCCAACCTTC
.	TRBV2	.	TRBJ2-3	16	CASSEGRSRGADTQYF	TGTGCCAGCAGTGAGGGCAGGAGCCGGGGTGCAGATACGCAGTATTTT
TRBD1	TRBV18	.	TRBJ2-3	15	CASSPGQGGTDTQYF	TGTGCCAGCTCACCGGGACAGGGGGGCACAGATACGCAGTATTTT
TRBD2	TRBV7-2	.	TRBJ2-1	16	CASKLSGLAGVGEQFF	TGTGCCAGCAAGCTTAGTGGACTAGCGGGAGTCGGTGAGCAGTTCTTC
.	TRBV30	once	TRBJ1-3	12	CAWSVSENTIYF	TGTGCCTGGAGTGTCAGTGAGAACACCATATATTTT
.	TRBV2	.	TRBJ2-2	16	CASSEARRVDTGELFF	TGTGCCAGCAGTGAAGCTAGAAGGGTCGACACCGGGGAGCTGTTTTTT
TRBD1	TRBV28	.	TRBJ2-5	15	CASSLPTGVGETQYF	TGTGCCAGCAGCCTGCCGACAGGGGTAGGAGAGACCCAGTACTTC
TRBD1	TRBV28	.	TRBJ2-7	15	CASSPTGQGSYEQYF	TGTGCCAGCAGTCCCACGGGACAGGGTTCCTACGAGCAGTACTTC
TRBD2	TRBV9	once	TRBJ2-3	16	CASSVGTSASTDTQYF	TGTGCCAGCAGCGTTGGGACTAGCGCAAGCACAGATACGCAGTATTTT
TRBD1	TRBV5-4	.	TRBJ1-2	16	CASSRGRGQGDYGYTF	TGTGCCAGCAGCCGAGGGCGGGGACAGGGGGACTATGGCTACACCTTC
TRBD2	TRBV7-2	.	TRBJ2-5	15	CASSLTSGGGETQYF	TGTGCCAGCAGCTTAACTAGCGGGGGCGGGGAGACCCAGTACTTC
TRBD2	TRBV6-6	.	TRBJ2-7	14	CASSLAGGTYEQYF	TGTGCCAGCAGCTTAGCGGGAGGAACCTACGAGCAGTACTTC
.	TRBV5-1	once	TRBJ1-1	14	CASSPRAGGTEAFF	TGCGCCAGCAGCCCCAGGGCGGGCGGCACTGAAGCTTTCTTT
.	TRBV29-1	once	TRBJ2-7	12	CSVVRGPYEQYF	TGCAGCGTTGTGCGGGGGCCGTACGAGCAGTACTTC
.	TRBV24-1	.	TRBJ2-1	16	CATSDLEASSYNEQFF	TGTGCCACCAGTGATTTGGAGGCCAGCTCCTACAATGAGCAGTTCTTC
.	TRBV6-5	.	TRBJ1-6	14	CASNTGLLNSPLHF	TGTGCCAGCAACACAGGGTTACTTAATTCACCCCTCCACTTT
TRBD2	TRBV11-2	few	TRBJ2-3	16	CASSLGWTSSTDTQYF	TGTGCCAGCAGCTTAGGGTGGACTAGTAGCACAGATACGCAGTATTTT
TRBD1	TRBV7-3	.	TRBJ2-7	14	CASSAGQGYNEQYF	TGTGCCAGCAGCGCCGGACAGGGGTACAACGAGCAGTACTTC
.	TRBV3-1/TRBV3-2	.	TRBJ1-1	19	CASSTQARGIGVGNTEAFF	TGTGCCAGCAGCACCCAAGCGAGGGGGATAGGAGTAGGGAACACTGAAGCTTTCTTT
.	TRBV6-1	.	TRBJ1-2	11	CASSEDYGYTF	TGTGCCAGCAGTGAAGACTATGGCTACACCTTC
TRBD1	TRBV6-5	.	TRBJ1-2	15	CASGMTGGVSKGYTF	TGTGCCAGCGGAATGACAGGGGGCGTTTCTAAGGGCTACACCTTC
.	TRBV11-1	.	TRBJ1-1	13	CASRRGMNTEAFF	TGTGCCTCTAGACGGGGGATGAACACTGAAGCTTTCTTT
TRBD2	TRBV5-1	.	TRBJ2-1	17	CASSLGSGREGYNEQFF	TGCGCCAGCAGCTTGGGTAGCGGGAGGGAGGGCTACAATGAGCAGTTCTTC
.	TRBV19	once	TRBJ2-6	18	CASSATGQFLTGANVLTF	TGTGCCAGTAGTGCGACAGGCCAGTTCTTAACTGGGGCCAACGTCCTGACTTTC
TRBD2	TRBV4-1	.	TRBJ2-5	16	CASSRSTSGRGETQYF	TGCGCCAGCAGCCGATCGACTAGCGGGAGGGGGGAGACCCAGTACTTC
TRBD1	TRBV25-1	.	TRBJ1-6	15	CASSESGGGGSPLHF	TGTGCCAGCAGTGAATCAGGGGGCGGGGGGTCACCCCTCCACTTT
TRBD2	TRBV7-3	.	TRBJ2-2	15	CASSSSGSVGGELFF	TGTGCCAGCAGTTCTAGCGGGAGTGTGGGCGGGGAGCTGTTTTTT